Reported below is one T cell receptor (beta chain). This CDR3 comprises 16 residues. The V end lost 3 bases, the J end lost 4 bases, and 19 bases lay between the germline ends. Germline lookup yields CDR1 SGHDT and CDR2 YYEEEE. In the source study's methods: Estimated nucleated cell counts came from reference gene primer amplification. The protocol was immunoSEQ multiplex PCR, while the TCRdb copy is restricted to in-frame clones and leaves out a portion. That table is the source of V, J and clone size, and D and trimming were worked out from the DNA. The table includes tens of thousands of clones, roughly 87% detected once. These data are taken from a study of blood T cell repertoires in COVID-19.

The chain has TRBV5-6 and TRBJ1-2; perhaps TRBD1 as D (6 bases). The source of this sequence is an elderly woman with acute or convalescent COVID-19. The material sequenced was peripheral blood. DNA for the CDR3: TGTGCCAGCAGCTCGGAACAGGGACCCTTGGGCTATGGCTACACCTTC. Its protein product is CASSSEQGPLGYGYTF.